This entry concerns a single T cell receptor beta chain. What it recognizes is unknown. The sample belongs to a study of T cell responses to AZD1222 COVID-19 vaccine. Study-wide results and caveats: Repertoires were collected only later (after the peak T cell response had occurred).

TCRdb's table, derived via immunoSEQ multiplex PCR, lists solely in-frame clones and lacks some. The table includes some 100,000 clones, approximately 90% detected once. V was clipped by 5 bases and J by 3 bases; unmatched bases: 3. CDR3 length: 15 residues. The germline V gene encodes CDR1 MDHEN and CDR2 SYDVKM. The origin of this receptor is an adult who received the AZD1222 COVID-19 vaccine. The chain couples TRBV28 to TRBJ2-1; TRBD2 matches at 11 bases. The starting material was peripheral blood, obtained 28 days after the second AZD1222 dose. The CDR3, as DNA: TGTGCCAGCAGTCCTAGCGGGGGGATCTACAATGAGCAGTTCTTC. The encoded protein is CASSPSGGIYNEQFF.